The sequence of this T cell receptor (beta chain) was determined in a study of shared clonotypes between healthy human individuals. Comments on this clone: As yet, its antigen is unknown.

The data were produced by immunoSEQ multiplex PCR, yet TCRdb's version contains in-frame clones alone and is incomplete. The data contain about 2.4 million clones, over 85% of them singletons. Study-level results: Generation probabilities of non-shared clonotypes were lower (relative to those shared by all four donors).

All donors were healthy HIV-negative adults lacking recent acute infections or vaccinations. The study drew all its donors from Caucasian adults living in Nashville, Tennessee. CD4+ cell separation produced CD45RA+ naive and CD45RA-negative memory subsets. Trimming removed 1 base from V and 2 bases from J, with 10 bases in between. The CDR3 is made up of 15 amino acids. CDR1 and CDR2 (germline): SGHVS, FQNEAQ. The rearrangement links TRBV7-8 to TRBJ2-3; D unclear. The specimen sequenced was naive CD4+ T cells sorted from blood. Subset noted: CD45RA+ positively selected. This clonotype was obtained from a young man in good health. The CDR3 sequence is CASSLDLDLTDTQYF. The CDR3 DNA follows: TGTGCCAGCAGCTTAGATCTAGACCTCACAGATACGCAGTATTTT.